The clone carrying this T cell receptor (beta chain) was detected ten times or more. The data derive from a study of regulatory T cells in long-lasting Graves disease. Regarding time point: newly diagnosed GD, antithyroid drugs for less than 3 months. There was RNA extracted from PBMCs, and the TCR library was made from it. Unmatched junction bases numbered 8, after V lost 4 bases and J lost 5 bases. Germline V gene sequence: CDR1 SGHDT, CDR2 YYEEEE. The CDR3 consists of 15 residues. The TCR beta library used iRepertoire HTBI primers with Arm-PCR amplification of CDR3. TCRdb itself ran the multiplex PCR reads through MiXCR, one entry per CDR3 protein. The sample shows some 220,000 distinct CDR3 sequences, around 19% of them seen only once. The same sample was also used in a study of T cells in Graves' hyperthyroidism and ophthalmopathy.

The V and J genes are TRBV5-6 and TRBJ2-1; 8 bases are shared with TRBD2. The specimen comprised peripheral blood mononuclear cells (PBMCs), sampled at new diagnosis, from a patient treated with antithyroid drugs. This sequence originates from a woman in her twenties or thirties with Graves disease. The CDR3, as DNA: TGTGCCAGCAGCCCAATAGCGGGGCTCAACAATGAGCAGTTCTTC. This codes for CASSPIAGLNNEQFF. The full variable domain, its missing parts supplied by reference TRBV5-6 and TRBJ2-1, is DAGVTQSPTHLIKTRGQQVTLRCSPKSGHDTVSWYQQALGQGPQFIFQYYEEEERQRGNFPDRFSGHQFPNYSSELNVNALLLGDSALYLCASSPIAGLNNEQFFGPGTRLTVL.